The 17 T cell receptor beta chains in this list originate from one sample, sequenced in a study of T cells in Graves' hyperthyroidism and ophthalmopathy. The investigators amplified TCR beta CDR3 regions from RNA transcripts. When the TCR CDR3 underwent first-round RT-PCR, the HTBI primer set was used. MiXCR, run by TCRdb on the multiplex PCR reads, gives a single entry per CDR3 protein. The sample carries 620,000 or so distinct CDR3 sequences, 14% recorded once. The specimen sequenced was blood. All receptors derive from a woman in her fifties or sixties with Graves' ophthalmopathy.

This clonotype is a singleton in its sample. A much more abundant neighbour one base away suggests this may be a read error. The chain links TRBV5-6 to TRBJ1-1, with 7 bases identical to TRBD1. Trimming took 5 bases from V and 5 from J; bases not matched to a gene: 9. Germline values: CDR1 SGHDT, CDR2 YYEEEE. CDR3 length: 14 residues. CDR3 DNA sequence: TGTGCCAGCAGACCGGAGGGGGCGCGAACTGAAGCTTTCTTT. Protein sequence: CASRPEGARTEAFF.

The chain links TRBV20-1 to TRBJ2-1; unclear D gene. CDR1 and CDR2 (germline): DFQATT, SNEGSKA (reference sequence). V was pared by 1 base and J by 2 bases, with 6 bases between. CDR3 length equals 13 residues. Here the CDR3 DNA reads TGCAGTGCTAGAGCCTGGACCTACAATGAGCAGTTCTTC. Its protein product is CSARAWTYNEQFF.

This clonotype was seen at least ten times. The chain has TRBV3-1 and TRBJ2-1; D is uncertain. The germline V gene encodes CDR1 LGHDT and CDR2 YNNKEL (reference sequence). The germline V and J ends were trimmed by 1 base and 6 bases, with 10 bases remaining between them. The CDR3 has 14 residues. The chain's CDR3 is CASSQGGSTNEQFF. CDR3 nucleotides: TGTGCCAGCAGCCAAGGGGGTTCCACCAATGAGCAGTTCTTC.

V is TRBV15 and J is TRBJ2-7; no clear D gene. Germline CDR1 is LNHNV and CDR2 is YYDKDF (reference sequence). This CDR3 has 14 residues. The V and J ends lost 0 bases and 1 base respectively, with 7 bases between them. As DNA, the CDR3 is TGTGCCACCAGCAGAGATTGGCGTTCCTACGAGCAGTACTTC. The encoded protein is CATSRDWRSYEQYF.

This clonotype was recorded many times. The chain recombines TRBV7-3 with TRBJ2-3; weak D call: TRBD2 (5 bases). The CDR3 is 14 amino acids. Germline V gene data show CDR1 as SGHTA and CDR2 as FQGTGA. Deletions cut 7 bases from V and 7 bases from J, with 18 bases between. CDR3 loop: CASKAYFGDYTQYF. The CDR3 bases are TGTGCCAGCAAAGCTTATTTCGGGGATTATACGCAGTATTTT.

This clonotype appeared a few times. This chain links TRBV10-3 with TRBJ1-2, with 7 positions matching TRBD1. V dropped 6 bases and J dropped 2; count of bases not matched to a gene: 6. CDR1 and CDR2 from the germline V gene are ENHRY and SYGVKD. The CDR3 extends over 14 amino acids. CDR3 sequence reads: CAISPGQRNYGYTF. CDR3 sequence (DNA): TGTGCCATCAGCCCGGGACAGCGAAACTATGGCTACACCTTC.

This clonotype was detected ten times or more. The chain couples TRBV12-3 or TRBV12-4 to TRBJ1-1, with D perhaps TRBD1 (5 bases). Trimming took off 3 bases at V and 2 bases at J, with 16 bases between the two ends. This CDR3 comprises 16 residues. CDR3 protein: CASSFRQIQENTEAFF. The CDR3 DNA reads as TGTGCCAGCAGTTTTCGGCAAATACAGGAAAACACTGAAGCTTTCTTT.

The rearrangement uses TRBV6-1 and TRBJ1-1; 9 positions match TRBD1. Germline CDR1 is MNHNS and CDR2 is SASEGT. The CDR3 is 15 amino acids. V shed 6 bases, J shed 3 bases, and the junction held 8 bases outside the gene matches. The CDR3 here is CASSPGQGRDTEAFF. The CDR3 region has the DNA TGTGCCAGCAGCCCGGGACAGGGAAGGGACACTGAAGCTTTCTTT.

The chain recombines TRBV4-1 with TRBJ2-1; 7 bases line up with TRBD1. J lost 4 bases, V lost 3 bases, and 3 bases had no gene match. CDR1 and CDR2 (germline): MGHRA, YSYEKL. The CDR3 sequence is 14 residues long. The CDR3, as DNA: TGCGCCAGCAGCCACACGGGACAGTACAATGAGCAGTTCTTC. Protein product: CASSHTGQYNEQFF.

This clonotype was detected ten times or more. The rearrangement links TRBV6-1 to TRBJ2-7; D is ambiguous. Between the trimmed V and J ends, which lost 1 base and 3 bases, there was a span of 13 bases. This CDR3 spans 15 amino acids. Germline V CDR1 and CDR2: MNHNS, SASEGT. In DNA, the CDR3 is TGTGCCAGCAGTGAAGAACCCCACTACTACTACGAGCAGTACTTC. Translated: CASSEEPHYYYEQYF.

In its sample, this clonotype was seen many times. This chain joins TRBV5-1 and TRBJ2-1, with 8 bases matching TRBD2. The CDR3 sequence is 14 residues long. V lost 5 bases and J lost 5; bases outside the gene matches: 6. Germline CDR1 and CDR2: SGHRS and YFSETQ. CDR3 region: CASRFSGTNNEQFF. For the CDR3, the DNA is TGCGCCAGCAGGTTTAGCGGGACAAACAATGAGCAGTTCTTC. The variable domain in full, with the rest retrieved from reference TRBV5-1 and TRBJ2-1, is KAGVTQTPRYLIKTRGQQVTLSCSPISGHRSVSWYQQTPGQGLQFLFEYFSETQRNKGNFPGRFSGRQFSNSRSEMNVSTLELGDSALYLCASRFSGTNNEQFFGPGTRLTVL.

This clonotype was picked up many times. This sequence joins TRBV27 and TRBJ1-5, with 9 bases matching TRBD1. Germline-derived CDR1 and CDR2 are MNHEY and SMNVEV (reference sequence). This CDR3 is 14 amino acids long. J lost 4 bases, V lost 4 bases, and 2 bases had no gene match. CDR3 loop: CASSSGQGNQPQHF. CDR3 in DNA: TGTGCCAGCAGTTCCGGACAGGGGAATCAGCCCCAGCATTTT.

This clonotype was counted at least ten times. The chain recombines TRBV30 with TRBJ1-1; TRBD1 might be the D (6 bases). The germline gives CDR1 GTSNPN, CDR2 SVGIG (reference sequence). V was trimmed by 5 bases and J by 0 bases, leaving 13 bases between them. CDR3 length equals 14 residues. CDR3 nucleotides: TGTGCCTGGCAACCGGGACAAATGAACACTGAAGCTTTCTTT. Encoded protein: CAWQPGQMNTEAFF. Looking up the rest from reference TRBV30 and TRBJ1-1 gives the full variable domain: SQTIHQWPATLVQPVGSPLSLECTVEGTSNPNLYWYRQAAGRGLQLLFYSVGIGQISSEVPQNLSASRPQDRQFILSSKKLLLSDSGFYLCAWQPGQMNTEAFFGQGTRLTVV.

This clonotype showed up just a few times. The chain links TRBV19 to TRBJ2-5, with 8 bases identical to TRBD1. The germline CDR1 and CDR2 sequences are LNHDA and SQIVND (reference sequence). The ends lost 4 bases at V and 4 bases at J; junction bases unmatched: 11. The CDR3 loop spans 16 amino acids. CDR3 region: CASSTGPDRVTETQYF. The CDR3 nucleotides read TGTGCCAGTAGTACAGGCCCGGACAGGGTTACAGAGACCCAGTACTTC.

The CDR3 loop is CASSYSIQQGRREKLFF. The CDR3 nucleotides are TGTGCCAGCAGTTACTCGATCCAACAGGGTCGGCGTGAAAAACTGTTTTTT. V usage is TRBV6-6 and J usage is TRBJ1-4; possibly TRBD1 for D (6 bases). In germline, CDR1 is MNHNY, CDR2 SVGAGI (reference sequence). The CDR3 sequence is 17 residues long. Trimming stripped 0 bases from V and 7 bases from J, with 18 bases between.

Many counts were recorded for this clonotype. This sequence joins TRBV20-1 and TRBJ2-3; D gene uncertain. The CDR3 runs to 14 residues. The germline CDR1 and CDR2 sequences are DFQATT and SNEGSKA (reference sequence). The V end was cut by 3 bases, the J end by 1 base, with 11 bases between. The chain's CDR3 is CSARFVDGTDTQYF. The CDR3 nucleotides read TGCAGTGCTAGGTTCGTTGACGGCACAGATACGCAGTATTTT.

The chain links TRBV25-1 to TRBJ2-1; 7 bases map to TRBD1. The ends lost 8 bases at V and 8 bases at J; junction bases unmatched: 18. The CDR3 contains 16 residues. Germline lookup yields CDR1 MGHDK and CDR2 SYGVNS. CDR3 loop: CASSISRTGPGDEQFF. The CDR3 DNA reads as TGTGCCAGCTCTATAAGCAGGACAGGACCTGGCGATGAGCAGTTCTTC.